This T cell receptor (beta chain) was sequenced during a study of human T cells and chemical hapten exposure. Whole-study context: 2% DPC applied to a 2 cm by 2 cm arm area sensitized donors. Study-level points and caveats: Expanded TCRs formed significantly more large CDR3 similarity clusters than controls.

Single cDNA molecules in the library carried unique molecular identifiers attached during preparation. TCRdb redid the calling of the RACE reads with MiXCR, one entry per CDR3 protein. Of tens of thousands of distinct CDR3 sequences in the sample, approximately 10% were seen once. Time point denoted: pre-sensitization, week 0. The treatment is: therapeutic diphenylcyclopropenone sensitization with weekly scalp DPC. Whole blood, unfractionated, served as the material for total RNA extraction. This clonotype occurred many times. Its antigen is currently unknown. This TCR came from a man aged 40-50 years with alopecia areata. Some clones in this sample may be carry-over from other donors' samples. The sample in question was whole blood, obtained in connection with sensitization to the hapten diphenylcyclopropenone (DPC).

For the CDR3, the DNA is TGTGCCAGCAGTCCATGGACAGGGATAAACACCGGGGAGCTGTTTTTT. Protein sequence: CASSPWTGINTGELFF. The chain is built from TRBV27 and TRBJ2-2, with 8 bases matching TRBD1. CDR3 length equals 16 residues. The V gene's germline CDR1 is MNHEY and CDR2 SMNVEV (reference sequence). The V and J ends lost 5 bases and 2 bases, in that order; junction bases with no gene match: 7.